The TCR beta chain under discussion was sequenced for a study of blood T cell repertoires in COVID-19. Whole-study context: The samples span acute and convalescent COVID-19 from the United States, Italy and Spain.

Authors' processing steps: Amplified reference gene primers provided the basis for estimating nucleated cell counts. Method: immunoSEQ multiplex PCR; TCRdb's copy keeps in-frame clones and lacks some. The DNA gave D and trimming, while V, J and clone size come from that table. The data show about 320,000 clones, with approximately 88% seen just once and approximately 1.6% held by the top ten. The germline CDR1 and CDR2 sequences are SNHLY and FYNNEI. V dropped 1 base and J dropped 0 bases, with 7 bases sitting between them. CDR3 length equals 15 residues. Material for sequencing was peripheral blood. The TCR comes from a woman between 25 and 40 years old with COVID-19, enrolled during active disease. This sequence joins TRBV2 and TRBJ1-5; D is ambiguous. The CDR3 DNA follows: TGTGCCAGCAGTGAAGGCGGTAATAGCAATCAGCCCCAGCATTTT. Its translation: CASSEGGNSNQPQHF.